This passage covers 8 T cell receptor beta chains from one sample sequenced in a study of low-dose radiotherapy and immunotherapy resistance in tumors. Gene-specific TRAV and TRBV primers were used for first-strand cDNA, covering alpha and beta chains. Both a constant-region primer and a V-primer adapter served to amplify TCRs across roughly 20 PCR cycles. MiXCR, applied by TCRdb to the reads, yields one record per CDR3 protein. The repertoire consists of around 100,000 distinct CDR3 sequences, with 20% occurring once and the leading ten covering over 4%. Time point denoted: after trial treatment. Treatment denoted: LDRT plus nivolumab, ipilimumab, low-dose cyclophosphamide and aspirin (RACIN trial). The sequencing here drew on PBMCs, taken after low-dose radiotherapy plus immunotherapy. The receptor source for this set is a male donor with prostate cancer.

The table lists this clonotype with a count of one. A far larger clone is a single base away, which makes a read error likely. DNA for the CDR3: TGTGCCAGCACCTCACCTATGGACAATGAGCAGTACTTC. This sequence encodes CASTSPMDNEQYF. V gene TRBV12-3 or TRBV12-4 combines with J gene TRBJ2-5, with D maybe TRBD1 (5 bases). This CDR3 spans 13 amino acids. Trimming removed 7 bases from V and 11 bases from J, with 20 bases in between.

In its sample, this clonotype was seen many times. The chain carries TRBV29-1 and TRBJ2-5; D not resolved. The germline gives CDR1 SQVTM, CDR2 ANQGSEA. This CDR3 has 14 residues. V was clipped by 3 bases and J by 1 base, with 12 bases between them. The CDR3, as DNA: TGCAGCGTTGATTGGGGTGTGAGCCAAGAGACCCAGTACTTC. Translating it yields CSVDWGVSQETQYF.

This clonotype was detected many times. This rearrangement joins TRBV5-1 to TRBJ2-4; possible D gene TRBD1, 5 bases. The CDR3 length is 15 residues. V gave up 0 bases and J gave up 2 bases, with 9 bases separating them. Germline V gene sequence: CDR1 SGHRS, CDR2 YFSETQ. The CDR3 region has the DNA TGCGCCAGCAGCTTGGGGGCAGGGTCCAAAAACATTCAGTACTTC. This codes for CASSLGAGSKNIQYF.

This clonotype was found many times. The rearrangement uses TRBV2 and TRBJ2-4; possibly TRBD2 for D (5 bases). The CDR3 sequence is 13 residues long. Germline V lookup: CDR1 SNHLY, CDR2 FYNNEI. V lost 2 bases, J lost 8 bases, and 10 bases lay in between. The CDR3 loop reads CASSELGDHIQYF. The CDR3 bases are TGTGCCAGCAGTGAACTGGGAGACCACATTCAGTACTTC.

This clonotype came up many times. The rearrangement joins TRBV5-8 to TRBJ1-1; D call uncertain. This CDR3 has 15 residues. Germline assignment: CDR1 SGHTS and CDR2 YDEGEE. V lost 0 bases and J 4 bases, leaving 13 bases between the germline ends. Written as DNA, the CDR3 is TGTGCCAGCAGCTTGGGCCTGGGTTCGGCCACTGAAGCTTTCTTT. This sequence encodes CASSLGLGSATEAFF.

This clonotype was detected ten times or more. In DNA form, the CDR3 reads TGCAGTGCTAGAATCCGGGACAGGGGATTCACAGATACGCAGTATTTT. It translates to CSARIRDRGFTDTQYF. The genes are TRBV20-1 and TRBJ2-3, with 10 bases fitting TRBD1. The CDR3 totals 16 residues. The V gene's germline CDR1 is DFQATT and CDR2 SNEGSKA (reference sequence). V shed 2 bases and J 2 bases; nucleotides not matched to a gene: 7.

This clonotype has a count of ten or more. V usage is TRBV29-1 and J usage is TRBJ2-7; 8 bases match TRBD2. With V trimmed by 7 bases and J by 7 bases, 18 bases remained unmatched. The length of the CDR3 is 15 residues. Germline CDR1 and CDR2: SQVTM and ANQGSEA. The CDR3 DNA reads as TGCAGCGCCTCCGACGGTTTGCGGGGGGTATGGGAGCAGTACTTC. Protein: CSASDGLRGVWEQYF.

This clonotype has ten or more counts. This CDR3 reads CASSTKLDTLRETQYF. In DNA form, the CDR3 reads TGTGCCAGCAGCACTAAACTGGACACCCTCCGGGAGACCCAGTACTTC. The gene calls are TRBV5-6 and TRBJ2-5; perhaps TRBD1 as D (5 bases). Germline V CDR1 and CDR2: SGHDT, YYEEEE. The CDR3 is 16 amino acids. V was pared by 4 bases and J by 5 bases, with 21 bases between.